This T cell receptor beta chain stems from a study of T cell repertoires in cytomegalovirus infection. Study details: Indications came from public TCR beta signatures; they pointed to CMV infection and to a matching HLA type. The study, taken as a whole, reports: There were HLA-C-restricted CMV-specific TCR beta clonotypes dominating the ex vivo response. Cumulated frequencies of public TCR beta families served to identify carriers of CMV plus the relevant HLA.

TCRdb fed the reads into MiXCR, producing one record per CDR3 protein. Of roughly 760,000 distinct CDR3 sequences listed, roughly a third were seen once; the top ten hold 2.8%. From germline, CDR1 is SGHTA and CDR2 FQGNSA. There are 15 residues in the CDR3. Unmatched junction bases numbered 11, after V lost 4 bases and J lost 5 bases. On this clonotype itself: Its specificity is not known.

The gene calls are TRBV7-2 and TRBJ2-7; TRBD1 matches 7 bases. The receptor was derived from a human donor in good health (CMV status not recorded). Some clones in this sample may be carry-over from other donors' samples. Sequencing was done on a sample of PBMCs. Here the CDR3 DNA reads TGTGCCAGCAGCTCGTCGGGACAGAGAAAGGACGAGCAGTACTTC. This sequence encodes CASSSSGQRKDEQYF.